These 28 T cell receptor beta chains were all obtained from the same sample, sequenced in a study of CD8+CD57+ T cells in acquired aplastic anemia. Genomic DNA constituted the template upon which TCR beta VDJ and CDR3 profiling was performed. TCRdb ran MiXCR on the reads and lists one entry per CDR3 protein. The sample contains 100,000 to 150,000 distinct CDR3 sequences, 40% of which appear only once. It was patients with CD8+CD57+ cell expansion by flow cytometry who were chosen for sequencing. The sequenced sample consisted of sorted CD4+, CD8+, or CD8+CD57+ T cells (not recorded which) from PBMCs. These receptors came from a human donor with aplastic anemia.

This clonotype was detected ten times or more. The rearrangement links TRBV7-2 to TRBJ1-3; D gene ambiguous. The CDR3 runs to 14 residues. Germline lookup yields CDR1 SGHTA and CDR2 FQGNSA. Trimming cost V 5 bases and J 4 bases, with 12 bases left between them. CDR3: CASSQTSFGNTIYF. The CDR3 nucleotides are TGTGCCAGCAGCCAGACATCGTTCGGAAACACCATATATTTT.

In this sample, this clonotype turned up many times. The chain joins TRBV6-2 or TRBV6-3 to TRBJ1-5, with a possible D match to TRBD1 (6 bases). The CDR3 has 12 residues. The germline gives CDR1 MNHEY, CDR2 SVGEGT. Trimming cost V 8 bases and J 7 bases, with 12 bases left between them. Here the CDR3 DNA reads TGTGCCAGCTGGGACATTTTCCAGCCCCAGCATTTT. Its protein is CASWDIFQPQHF.

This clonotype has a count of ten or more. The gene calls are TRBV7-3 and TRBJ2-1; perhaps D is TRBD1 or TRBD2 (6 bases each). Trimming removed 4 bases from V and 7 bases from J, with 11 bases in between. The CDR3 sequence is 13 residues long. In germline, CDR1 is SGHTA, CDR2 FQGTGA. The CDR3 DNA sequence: TGTGCCAGCAGCTCAGGAGGGGGAAATGAGCAGTTCTTC. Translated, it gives CASSSGGGNEQFF.

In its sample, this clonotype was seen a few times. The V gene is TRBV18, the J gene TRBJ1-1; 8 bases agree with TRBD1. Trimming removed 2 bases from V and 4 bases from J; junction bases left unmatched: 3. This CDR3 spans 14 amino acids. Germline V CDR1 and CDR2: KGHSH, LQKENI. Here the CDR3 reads CASSPDRGVTEAFF. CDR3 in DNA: TGTGCCAGCTCACCAGACAGGGGTGTCACTGAAGCTTTCTTT.

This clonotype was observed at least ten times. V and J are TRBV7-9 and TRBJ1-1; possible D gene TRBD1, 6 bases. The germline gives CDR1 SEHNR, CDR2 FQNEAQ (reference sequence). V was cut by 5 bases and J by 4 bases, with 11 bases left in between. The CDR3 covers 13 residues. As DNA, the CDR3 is TGTGCCAGCAGCCCACAGGGTATCACTGAAGCTTTCTTT. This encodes CASSPQGITEAFF.

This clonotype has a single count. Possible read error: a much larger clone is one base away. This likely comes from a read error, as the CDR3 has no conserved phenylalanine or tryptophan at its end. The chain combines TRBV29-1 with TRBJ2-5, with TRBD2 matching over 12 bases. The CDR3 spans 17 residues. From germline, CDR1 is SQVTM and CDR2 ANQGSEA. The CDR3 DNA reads TGCAGCGCTGAAGATCTACTAGCGGGGGGCCCACAAGAGACCCAGTACTCC. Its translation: CSAEDLLAGGPQETQYS.

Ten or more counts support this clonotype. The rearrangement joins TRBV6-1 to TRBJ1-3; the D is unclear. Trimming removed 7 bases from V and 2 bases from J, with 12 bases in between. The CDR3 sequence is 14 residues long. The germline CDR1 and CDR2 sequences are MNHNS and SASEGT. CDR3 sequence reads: CASTSGDTGNTIYF. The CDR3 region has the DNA TGTGCCAGCACGTCCGGGGATACTGGAAACACCATATATTTT.

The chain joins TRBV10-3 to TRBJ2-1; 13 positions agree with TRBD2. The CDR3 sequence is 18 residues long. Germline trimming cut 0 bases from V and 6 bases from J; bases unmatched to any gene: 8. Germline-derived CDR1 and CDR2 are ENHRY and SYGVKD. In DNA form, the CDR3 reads TGTGCCATCAGTGAGTCGAGGACTAGCGGGGGCAATGGCAATGAGCAGTTCTTC. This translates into CAISESRTSGGNGNEQFF.

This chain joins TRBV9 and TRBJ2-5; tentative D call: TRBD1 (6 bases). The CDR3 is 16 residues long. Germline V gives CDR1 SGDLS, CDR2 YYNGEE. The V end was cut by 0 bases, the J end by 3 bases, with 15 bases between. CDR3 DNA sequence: TGTGCCAGCAGCGTAGATTATGGGGGCCAGAAAGAGACCCAGTACTTC. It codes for CASSVDYGGQKETQYF. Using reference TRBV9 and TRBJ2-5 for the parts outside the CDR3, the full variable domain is DSGVTQTPKHLITATGQRVTLRCSPRSGDLSVYWYQQSLDQGLQFLIQYYNGEERAKGNILERFSAQQFPDLHSELNLSSLELGDSALYFCASSVDYGGQKETQYFGPGTRLLVL.

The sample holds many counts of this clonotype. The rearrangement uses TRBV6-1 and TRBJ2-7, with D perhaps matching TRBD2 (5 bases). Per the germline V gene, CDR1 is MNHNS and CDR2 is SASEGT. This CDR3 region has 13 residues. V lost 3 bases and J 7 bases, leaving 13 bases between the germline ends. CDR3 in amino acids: CASSERALGEQYV. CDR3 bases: TGTGCCAGCAGTGAGAGGGCCCTGGGGGAGCAGTACGTC.

The CDR3 spells CSVGSRNEQFF. Written as DNA, the CDR3 is TGCAGCGTTGGGTCGAGGAATGAGCAGTTCTTC. The chain has TRBV29-1 and TRBJ2-1; no reliable D call. The V gene's germline CDR1 is SQVTM and CDR2 ANQGSEA. The length of the CDR3 is 11 residues. With 4 bases removed from V and 7 bases from J, the gap between germline ends came to 8 bases.

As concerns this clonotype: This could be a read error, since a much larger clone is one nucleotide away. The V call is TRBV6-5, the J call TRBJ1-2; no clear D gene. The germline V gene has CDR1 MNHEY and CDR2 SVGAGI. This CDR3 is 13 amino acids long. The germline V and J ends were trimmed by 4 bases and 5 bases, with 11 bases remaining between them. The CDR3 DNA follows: TGTGCCAGCAGTTGCTCCATCAGTTATGGCTACACCTTC. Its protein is CASSCSISYGYTF.

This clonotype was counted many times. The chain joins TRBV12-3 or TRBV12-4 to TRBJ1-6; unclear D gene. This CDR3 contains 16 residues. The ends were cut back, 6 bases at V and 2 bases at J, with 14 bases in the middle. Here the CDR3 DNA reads TGTGCCAGCAGGACTGGAAGGATAACCTATAATTCACCCCTCCACTTT. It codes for CASRTGRITYNSPLHF.

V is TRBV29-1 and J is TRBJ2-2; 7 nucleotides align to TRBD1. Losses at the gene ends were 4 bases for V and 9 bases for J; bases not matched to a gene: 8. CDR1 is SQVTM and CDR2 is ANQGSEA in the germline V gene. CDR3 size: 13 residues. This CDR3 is CSVGDRAGRELFF. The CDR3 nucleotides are TGCAGCGTTGGCGACAGGGCGGGCAGGGAGCTGTTTTTT.

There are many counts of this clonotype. The CDR3 DNA follows: TGTGCCAGCAGCCAGGCTGTCTACGAGCAGTACTTC. As protein: CASSQAVYEQYF. The chain is built from TRBV3-1 and TRBJ2-7, with unresolved D. The V gene's germline CDR1 is LGHDT and CDR2 YNNKEL (reference sequence). V dropped 3 bases and J dropped 3 bases, with 6 bases sitting between them. This CDR3 comprises 12 residues.

CDR3 loop: CASSVTGGQASEQFF. The CDR3 DNA follows: TGTGCCAGCAGTGTCACGGGGGGGCAAGCGAGTGAGCAGTTCTTC. This chain uses TRBV6-1 with TRBJ2-1, with 8 bases that match TRBD2. Germline CDR1 reads MNHNS; CDR2 reads SASEGT. The CDR3 spans 15 residues. V shed 4 bases, J shed 9 bases, and the junction held 11 bases outside the gene matches.

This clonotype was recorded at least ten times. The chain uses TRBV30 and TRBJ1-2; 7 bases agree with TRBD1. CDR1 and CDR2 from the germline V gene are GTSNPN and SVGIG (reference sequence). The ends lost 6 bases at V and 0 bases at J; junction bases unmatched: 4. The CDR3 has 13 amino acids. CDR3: CACPRGANYGYTF. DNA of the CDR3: TGTGCCTGCCCCAGGGGGGCTAACTATGGCTACACCTTC.

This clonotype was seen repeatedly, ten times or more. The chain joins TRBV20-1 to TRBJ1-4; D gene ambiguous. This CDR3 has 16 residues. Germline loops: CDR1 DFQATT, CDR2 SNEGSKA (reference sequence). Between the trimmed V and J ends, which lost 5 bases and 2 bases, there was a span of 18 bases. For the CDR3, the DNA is TGCAGTGCTGTCCTCGGCATACCGAGCACTAATGAAAAACTGTTTTTT. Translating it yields CSAVLGIPSTNEKLFF.

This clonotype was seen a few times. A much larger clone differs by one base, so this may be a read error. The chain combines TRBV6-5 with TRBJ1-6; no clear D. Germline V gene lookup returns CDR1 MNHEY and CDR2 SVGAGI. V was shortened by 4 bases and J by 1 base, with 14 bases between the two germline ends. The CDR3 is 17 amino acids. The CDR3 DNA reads TGTGCCAGCAGTTGCTCGAGGCCGCCGTCCTATAATTCACCCCTCCACTTT. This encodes CASSCSRPPSYNSPLHF.

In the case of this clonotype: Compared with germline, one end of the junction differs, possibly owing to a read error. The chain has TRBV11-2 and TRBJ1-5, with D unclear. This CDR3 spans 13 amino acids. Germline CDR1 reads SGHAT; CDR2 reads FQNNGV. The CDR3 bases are TGTGCCAGCAGCTTAGGCACCAATCAGCCCCGGCATTTT. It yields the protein CASSLGTNQPRHF.

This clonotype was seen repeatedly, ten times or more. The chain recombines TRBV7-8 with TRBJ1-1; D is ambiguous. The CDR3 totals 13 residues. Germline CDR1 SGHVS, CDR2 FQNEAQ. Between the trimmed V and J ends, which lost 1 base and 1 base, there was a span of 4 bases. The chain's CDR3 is CASSLGWNTEAFF. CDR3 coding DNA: TGTGCCAGCAGCTTAGGGTGGAACACTGAAGCTTTCTTT.

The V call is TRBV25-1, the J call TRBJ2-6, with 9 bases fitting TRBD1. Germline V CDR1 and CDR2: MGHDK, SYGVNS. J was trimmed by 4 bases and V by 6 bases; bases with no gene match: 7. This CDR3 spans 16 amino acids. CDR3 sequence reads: CASRPDRGTGANVLTF. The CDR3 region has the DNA TGTGCCAGCAGACCGGACAGGGGCACCGGGGCCAACGTCCTGACTTTC. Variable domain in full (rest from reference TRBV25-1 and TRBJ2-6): EADIYQTPRYLVIGTGKKITLECSQTMGHDKMYWYQQDPGMELHLIHYSYGVNSTEKGDLSSESTVSRIRTEHFPLTLESARPSHTSQYLCASRPDRGTGANVLTFGAGSRLTVL.

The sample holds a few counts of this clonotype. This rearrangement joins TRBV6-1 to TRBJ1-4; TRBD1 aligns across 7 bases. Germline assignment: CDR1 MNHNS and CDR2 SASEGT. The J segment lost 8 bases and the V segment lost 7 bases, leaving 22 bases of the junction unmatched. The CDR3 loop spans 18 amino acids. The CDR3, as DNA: TGTGCCAGCACCCCAACACTTGACAGGGTTTACCTTCGAGAAAAACTGTTTTTT. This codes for CASTPTLDRVYLREKLFF.

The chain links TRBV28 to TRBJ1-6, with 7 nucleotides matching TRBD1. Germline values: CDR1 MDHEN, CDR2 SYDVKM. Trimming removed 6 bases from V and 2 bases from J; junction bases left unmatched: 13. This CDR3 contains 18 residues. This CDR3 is CASRERGQPVAYNSPLHF. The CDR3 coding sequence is TGTGCCAGCAGAGAACGGGGACAGCCAGTCGCCTATAATTCACCCCTCCACTTT.

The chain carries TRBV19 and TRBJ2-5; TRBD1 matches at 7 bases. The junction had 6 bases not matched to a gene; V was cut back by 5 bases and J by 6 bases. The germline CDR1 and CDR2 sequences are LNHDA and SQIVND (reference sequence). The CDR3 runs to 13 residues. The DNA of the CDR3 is TGTGCCAGTAGTCCTCAGACAGGGCAGACCCAGTACTTC. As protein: CASSPQTGQTQYF.

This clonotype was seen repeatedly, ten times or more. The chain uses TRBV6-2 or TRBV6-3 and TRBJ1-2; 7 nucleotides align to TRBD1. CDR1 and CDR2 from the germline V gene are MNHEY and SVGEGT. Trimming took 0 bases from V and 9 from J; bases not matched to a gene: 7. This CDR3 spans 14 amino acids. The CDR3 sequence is CASSYSRQGVSYTF. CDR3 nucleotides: TGTGCCAGCAGTTACTCTAGACAGGGCGTCAGCTACACCTTC.

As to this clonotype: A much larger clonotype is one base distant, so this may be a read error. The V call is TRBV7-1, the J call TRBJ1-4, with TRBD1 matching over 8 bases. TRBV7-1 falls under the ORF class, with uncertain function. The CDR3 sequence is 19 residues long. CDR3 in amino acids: CASSSGDRKRGLPHEKPFF. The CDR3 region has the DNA TGTGCCAGCAGCTCAGGGGACAGGAAGAGGGGTCTCCCCCATGAAAAACCGTTTTTT.

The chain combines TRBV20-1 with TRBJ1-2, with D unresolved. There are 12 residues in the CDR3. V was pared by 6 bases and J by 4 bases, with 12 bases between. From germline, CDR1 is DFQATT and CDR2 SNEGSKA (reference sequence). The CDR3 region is CSAVEDSYGYTF. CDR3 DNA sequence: TGCAGTGCGGTAGAAGATTCCTATGGCTACACCTTC.